This TCR beta chain was recovered during a study of CD8 T cells in ankylosing spondylitis. Study results and limitations: A TCR beta motif of roughly 8 highly homologous variants appeared characteristic of ankylosing spondylitis blood.

Molecular-barcoded quantitative 5'-RACE produced these TCR beta libraries. TCRdb analysed the 5' RACE reads with MiXCR anew, one entry per CDR3 protein. The sample has 330,000 or so distinct CDR3 sequences, approximately 8.2% seen once. This clonotype turned up a few times. Its antigen remains unidentified. The CDR3 has 15 amino acids. After removal of 0 bases from V and 6 bases from J, the junction contained 6 bases not matched to a gene. Germline CDR1 and CDR2: SGHRS and YFSETQ. The specimen sequenced was blood, either unsorted or a sorted T cell fraction (not recorded which). This clonotype originated in a male donor with ankylosing spondylitis. V usage is TRBV5-1 and J usage is TRBJ2-7, with TRBD2 identical over 10 bases. The CDR3 sequence is CASSLAPSGSTEQYF. Written as DNA, the CDR3 is TGCGCCAGCAGCTTGGCACCTAGCGGGAGTACCGAGCAGTACTTC.